The rows below give T cell receptor beta chains drawn from one sample of a study of T cell repertoires in cytomegalovirus infection. TCRdb processed the reads anew with MiXCR; each CDR3 protein has one entry. Altogether around 530,000 distinct CDR3 sequences are present, about 30% being singletons, with the ten largest covering about 13%. Sequencing input: PBMCs. The receptors come from a human donor in good health (CMV status not recorded). Some clones in this sample may be carry-over from other donors' samples. The CDR3 runs from the conserved cysteine through the conserved F or W. The D gene is left open where the match is weak. For some rows the clone size is stated as once, few or many, or as a class when expanded; others skip it.

V gene: TRBV4-3
D gene: -
clone size: once
J gene: TRBJ2-1
CDR3 DNA: TGCGCCAGCAGCCGGGGGGAATGGGGAAATGAGCAGTTCTTC
CDR3 protein: CASSRGEWGNEQFF

V gene: TRBV4-3
D gene: -
clone size: -
J gene: TRBJ1-6
CDR3 DNA: TGCGCCAGCAGCCAAGAAGGAACCAGCTCCTATAATTCACCCCTCCACTTT
CDR3 protein: CASSQEGTSSYNSPLHF

V gene: TRBV12-5
D gene: TRBD2
clone size: -
J gene: TRBJ2-5
CDR3 DNA: TGTGCTAGTGGTCTCGCCGCGGGAGGAGAGACCCAGTACTTC
CDR3 protein: CASGLAAGGETQYF

V gene: TRBV2
D gene: -
clone size: -
J gene: TRBJ1-6
CDR3 DNA: TGTGCCAGCACCGACAGGTCCTATAATTCACCCCTCCACTTT
CDR3 protein: CASTDRSYNSPLHF

V gene: TRBV27
D gene: -
clone size: few
J gene: TRBJ1-2
CDR3 DNA: TGTGCCAGCAGCACCGTGGGTAACTATGGCTACACCTTC
CDR3 protein: CASSTVGNYGYTF

V gene: TRBV20-1
D gene: TRBD1
clone size: few
J gene: TRBJ1-1
CDR3 DNA: TGCAGTGCTAGGACAGGGCGCCAGAACACTGAAGCTTTCTTT
CDR3 protein: CSARTGRQNTEAFF

V gene: TRBV6-2/TRBV6-3
D gene: TRBD1
clone size: many
J gene: TRBJ1-1
CDR3 DNA: TGTGCCAGCAGTGACAGGGGTCGGTACGTCGCTGAAGCTTTCTTT
CDR3 protein: CASSDRGRYVAEAFF

V gene: TRBV7-6
D gene: TRBD2
clone size: many
J gene: TRBJ2-3
CDR3 DNA: TGTGCCAGCAGTGAAGGACTAGTCCCAGATACGCAGTATTTT
CDR3 protein: CASSEGLVPDTQYF

V gene: TRBV7-8
D gene: -
clone size: many
J gene: TRBJ2-4
CDR3 DNA: TGTGCCAGCAGCTTAGGAAACATTCAGTACTTC
CDR3 protein: CASSLGNIQYF

V gene: TRBV6-6
D gene: TRBD2
clone size: few
J gene: TRBJ2-3
CDR3 DNA: TGTGCCAGCAGTTACTCGGGGGGAGGGCCGACAGATACGCAGTATTTT
CDR3 protein: CASSYSGGGPTDTQYF

V gene: TRBV4-2
D gene: -
clone size: -
J gene: TRBJ2-7
CDR3 DNA: TGTGCCAGCAGCCAAGATCCGGGAGTGGGAGAGCAGTACTTC
CDR3 protein: CASSQDPGVGEQYF

V gene: TRBV19
D gene: -
clone size: few
J gene: TRBJ2-3
CDR3 DNA: TGTGCCAGTAGTATAGACTTCCCGGACTCAGATCAAACGGATACGCAGTATTTT
CDR3 protein: CASSIDFPDSDQTDTQYF

V gene: TRBV19
D gene: TRBD2
clone size: -
J gene: TRBJ2-1
CDR3 DNA: TGTGCCAGTAGTAGGCTAGCGGGATTCAATGAGCAGTTCTTC
CDR3 protein: CASSRLAGFNEQFF

V gene: TRBV20-1
D gene: -
clone size: -
J gene: TRBJ2-3
CDR3 DNA: TGCAGTGCTAGACCAATGATACAGGGTCCCACAGATACGCAGTATTTT
CDR3 protein: CSARPMIQGPTDTQYF

V gene: TRBV11-2
D gene: TRBD1
clone size: many
J gene: TRBJ2-2
CDR3 DNA: TGTGCCAGCAGCTTCCGACAGGGGGTCGGTAGCACCGGGGAGCTGTTTTTT
CDR3 protein: CASSFRQGVGSTGELFF

V gene: TRBV6-2/TRBV6-3
D gene: TRBD2
clone size: -
J gene: TRBJ2-1
CDR3 DNA: TGTGCCAGCAGGTCTAGCGGCTCGCTCAATGAGCAGTTCTTC
CDR3 protein: CASRSSGSLNEQFF

V gene: TRBV7-8
D gene: -
clone size: -
J gene: TRBJ1-1
CDR3 DNA: TGTGCCAGCAGCTTAGTGGGCTCAGGGGAACTTAACACTGAAGCTTTCTTT
CDR3 protein: CASSLVGSGELNTEAFF

V gene: TRBV28
D gene: -
clone size: many
J gene: TRBJ1-5
CDR3 DNA: TGTGCCAGCAGTTTAGGGGTGCGCAATCAGCCCCAGCATTTT
CDR3 protein: CASSLGVRNQPQHF

V gene: TRBV12-5
D gene: -
clone size: -
J gene: TRBJ2-1
CDR3 DNA: TGTGCTAGTGGCACAGGAAATGAGCAGTTCTTC
CDR3 protein: CASGTGNEQFF

V gene: TRBV3-1
D gene: -
clone size: once
J gene: TRBJ2-5
CDR3 DNA: TGTGCCAGCCGGGACTTAACGTACCAAGAGACCCAGTACTTC
CDR3 protein: CASRDLTYQETQYF

V gene: TRBV24-1
D gene: -
clone size: few
J gene: TRBJ2-3
CDR3 DNA: TGTGCCACCAGTCAGCAGAAGACAGATACGCAGTATTTT
CDR3 protein: CATSQQKTDTQYF

V gene: TRBV7-9
D gene: TRBD2
clone size: -
J gene: TRBJ2-1
CDR3 DNA: TGTGCCAGCAGCGAGCAAGGACTAGCGGGGTACAATGAGCAGTTCTTC
CDR3 protein: CASSEQGLAGYNEQFF

V gene: TRBV7-2
D gene: -
clone size: few
J gene: TRBJ2-1
CDR3 DNA: TGTGCCAGCAGCTTACCGGGACTGAACAATGAGCAGTTCTTC
CDR3 protein: CASSLPGLNNEQFF

V gene: TRBV7-2
D gene: -
clone size: few
J gene: TRBJ2-5
CDR3 DNA: TGTGCCAGCAGCTTAGTAGGGAGTAGCGGCCCGTTTAAGACCCAGTACTTC
CDR3 protein: CASSLVGSSGPFKTQYF

V gene: TRBV9
D gene: -
clone size: once
J gene: TRBJ2-1
CDR3 DNA: TGTGCCAGCAGCCGGGGCCCCACAGAGCAGTTCTTC
CDR3 protein: CASSRGPTEQFF

V gene: TRBV15
D gene: TRBD1
clone size: -
J gene: TRBJ2-7
CDR3 DNA: TGTGCCACCAGTCTCAACCGGGGACAGGGCTACGAGCAGTACTTC
CDR3 protein: CATSLNRGQGYEQYF

V gene: TRBV6-1
D gene: -
clone size: few
J gene: TRBJ2-1
CDR3 DNA: TGTGCCAGCTCACTTGGGCTAGGAGGTGAGCAGTTCTTC
CDR3 protein: CASSLGLGGEQFF

V gene: TRBV30
D gene: TRBD2
clone size: -
J gene: TRBJ2-3
CDR3 DNA: TGTGCCTGGACTAGCGGGAGTAGAGTAGATACGCAGTATTTT
CDR3 protein: CAWTSGSRVDTQYF

V gene: TRBV11-2
D gene: -
clone size: few
J gene: TRBJ2-5
CDR3 DNA: TGTGCCAGCACCCACTCGGGGACCGCCGGAGAGACCCAGTACTTC
CDR3 protein: CASTHSGTAGETQYF

V gene: TRBV29-1
D gene: -
clone size: -
J gene: TRBJ2-1
CDR3 DNA: TGCAGCGTTGATGGCGGGTCCTACAATGAGCAGTTCTTC
CDR3 protein: CSVDGGSYNEQFF

V gene: TRBV7-6
D gene: -
clone size: many
J gene: TRBJ1-1
CDR3 DNA: TGTGCCAGCAGCCCCCCGGGGGGGGGGAACACTGAAGCTTTCTTT
CDR3 protein: CASSPPGGGNTEAFF

V gene: TRBV9
D gene: -
clone size: -
J gene: TRBJ2-3
CDR3 DNA: TGTGCCAGCAGCCCGAGCGGGTTTAGGGCAGATACGCAGTATTTT
CDR3 protein: CASSPSGFRADTQYF

V gene: TRBV10-3
D gene: -
clone size: many
J gene: TRBJ1-5
CDR3 DNA: TGTGCCATCAAGAGGGACAGCAATCAGCCCCAGCATTTT
CDR3 protein: CAIKRDSNQPQHF

V gene: TRBV14
D gene: -
clone size: -
J gene: TRBJ2-1
CDR3 DNA: TGTGCCAGCAGCCAAGTGGGAGCCAATGAGCAGTTCTTC
CDR3 protein: CASSQVGANEQFF

V gene: TRBV6-2/TRBV6-3
D gene: -
clone size: few
J gene: TRBJ2-3
CDR3 DNA: TGTGCCAGCAGATACGGGATTAATACAGATACGCAGTATTTT
CDR3 protein: CASRYGINTDTQYF

V gene: TRBV28
D gene: -
clone size: few
J gene: TRBJ2-6
CDR3 DNA: TGTGCCAGCAGTTTACGGGTCTCTGGGGCCAACGTCCTGACTTTC
CDR3 protein: CASSLRVSGANVLTF

V gene: TRBV7-6
D gene: TRBD1
clone size: -
J gene: TRBJ1-4
CDR3 DNA: TGTGCCAGCAGCTTCAGGGGACAGTCTAATGAAAAACTGTTTTTT
CDR3 protein: CASSFRGQSNEKLFF

V gene: TRBV12-3/TRBV12-4
D gene: -
clone size: -
J gene: TRBJ2-3
CDR3 DNA: TGTGCCAGCAGTTCTAGGGGACGACCAGATACGCAGTATTTT
CDR3 protein: CASSSRGRPDTQYF

V gene: TRBV7-2
D gene: -
clone size: many
J gene: TRBJ2-3
CDR3 DNA: TGTGCCAGCAGCCCCTGGGGGGGCCTAGATACGCAGTATTTT
CDR3 protein: CASSPWGGLDTQYF

V gene: TRBV19
D gene: TRBD1
clone size: few
J gene: TRBJ2-1
CDR3 DNA: TGTGCCAGTAATCCTGGACAGGGGGCTTCGCTTGATGAGCAGTTCTTC
CDR3 protein: CASNPGQGASLDEQFF

V gene: TRBV7-2
D gene: -
clone size: many
J gene: TRBJ2-7
CDR3 DNA: TGTGCCAGCAGCTTCGGCTGGCAGGACGAGCAGTACTTC
CDR3 protein: CASSFGWQDEQYF

V gene: TRBV2
D gene: TRBD1
clone size: -
J gene: TRBJ2-2
CDR3 DNA: TGTGCCAGCAGTGGACAGGGCTACACCGGGGAGCTGTTTTTT
CDR3 protein: CASSGQGYTGELFF

V gene: TRBV29-1
D gene: -
clone size: -
J gene: TRBJ2-7
CDR3 DNA: TGCAGCGTTGTATCGTCCGCCGAACCCTACGAGCAGTACTTC
CDR3 protein: CSVVSSAEPYEQYF

V gene: TRBV28
D gene: TRBD1
clone size: -
J gene: TRBJ2-7
CDR3 DNA: TGTGCCAGCAGTCGACAGGGAACCTCCTACGAGCAGTACTTC
CDR3 protein: CASSRQGTSYEQYF

V gene: TRBV6-6
D gene: -
clone size: many
J gene: TRBJ1-6
CDR3 DNA: TGTGCCAGCAGTTACGACAGGATCGTTTCACCCCTCCACTTT
CDR3 protein: CASSYDRIVSPLHF

V gene: TRBV20-1
D gene: -
clone size: few
J gene: TRBJ1-3
CDR3 DNA: TGCAGTGCTGACACAGGGAGTGGAAACACCATATATTTT
CDR3 protein: CSADTGSGNTIYF